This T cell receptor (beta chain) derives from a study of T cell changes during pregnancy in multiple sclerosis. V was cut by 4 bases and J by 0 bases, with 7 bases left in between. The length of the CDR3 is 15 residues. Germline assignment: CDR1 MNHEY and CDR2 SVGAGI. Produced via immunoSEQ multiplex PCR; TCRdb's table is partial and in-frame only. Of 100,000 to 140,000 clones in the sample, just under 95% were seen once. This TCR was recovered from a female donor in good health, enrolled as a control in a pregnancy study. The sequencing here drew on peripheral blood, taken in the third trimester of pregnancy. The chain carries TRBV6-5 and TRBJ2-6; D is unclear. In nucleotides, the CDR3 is TGTGCCAGCAGTTTCGGTATCTCTGGGGCCAACGTCCTGACTTTC. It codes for CASSFGISGANVLTF.